This T cell receptor beta chain emerged from a study of blood T cell repertoires in COVID-19. CDR1 is SGHRS and CDR2 is YFSETQ in the germline V gene. Trimming pared 1 base from V and 3 bases from J, leaving 11 bases between. The CDR3 is made up of 14 amino acids. Worth noting for this clone: This specimen includes other DNA sequences encoding the same CDR3.

Profiling relied on immunoSEQ multiplex PCR, and the TCRdb table lists in-frame clones only, not all of them. The data show about 340,000 clones, approximately 86% seen once. One Seattle source followed patients from active infection through their disease course. This receptor was identified in a woman aged 55-69 years with COVID-19, enrolled during active disease. The source material was peripheral blood. J is TRBJ2-7 and V is TRBV5-1; maybe TRBD1 (6 bases). CDR3 nucleotide sequence: TGCGCCAGCAGCTTGACAGGACAGAGCTACGAGCAGTACTTC. The encoded protein is CASSLTGQSYEQYF.